This is a list of T cell receptor beta chains from one sample in a study of naive and memory T cell subsets. TCRdb reanalysed the UMI-ligation and nested PCR reads using MiXCR and keeps one entry per CDR3 protein. The sample carries tens of thousands of distinct CDR3 sequences, 13% recorded once. The sequencing sample was made of effector memory CD4+ T cells from blood. All receptors derive from a human donor in good health. Both conserved end residues are part of each CDR3. The order of the fields is V gene, D gene, J gene, clone size, CDR3 protein, CDR3 DNA. The D gene is left open where the match is weak. Where a row states a size, it is once, few, many or the class of an expanded clone; other rows omit it.

TRBV9	TRBD1	TRBJ1-5	NA	CASSPTGVNQPQHF	TGTGCCAGCAGCCCAACAGGGGTCAATCAGCCCCAGCATTTT
TRBV7-9	TRBD2	TRBJ2-7	NA	CASSFSPRGSIYEQYF	TGTGCCAGCAGCTTTAGTCCTCGCGGGAGTATCTACGAGCAGTACTTC
TRBV12-3/TRBV12-4	NA	TRBJ2-3	few	CASSGGSLYTDTQYF	TGTGCCAGCAGTGGGGGCTCATTATACACAGATACGCAGTATTTT
TRBV5-1	TRBD1	TRBJ1-2	many	CASRGQLESYGYTF	TGCGCCAGCAGGGGACAGCTTGAATCCTATGGCTACACCTTC
TRBV7-2	TRBD2	TRBJ2-1	few	CASSLALSGRNEQFF	TGTGCCAGCAGCTTAGCCCTTAGCGGGCGGAATGAGCAGTTCTTC
TRBV18	TRBD2	TRBJ2-5	NA	CASSPILAGQETQYF	TGTGCCAGCTCACCAATCCTAGCGGGCCAAGAGACCCAGTACTTC
TRBV18	TRBD1	TRBJ2-5	NA	CASSPPGQEGTQYF	TGTGCCAGCTCACCCCCGGGACAGGAAGGGACCCAGTACTTC
TRBV12-3/TRBV12-4	TRBD1	TRBJ1-5	NA	CASSPDRDTQPQHF	TGTGCCAGCAGCCCGGACAGGGACACTCAGCCCCAGCATTTT
TRBV20-1	TRBD1	TRBJ2-3	NA	CSAESLTGGGTDTQYF	TGCAGTGCTGAAAGCCTCACAGGGGGCGGCACAGATACGCAGTATTTT
TRBV20-1	TRBD2	TRBJ2-7	many	CSARGGVTSYEQYF	TGCAGTGCTAGGGGGGGGGTGACCTCCTACGAGCAGTACTTC
TRBV3-1	NA	TRBJ1-1	few	CASSQDDSGSSEAFF	TGTGCCAGCAGCCAGGACGATTCTGGTTCCTCTGAAGCTTTCTTT
TRBV2	NA	TRBJ2-3	few	CASIRALGTDTQYF	TGTGCCAGCATCCGGGCCTTAGGCACAGATACGCAGTATTTT
TRBV24-1	TRBD1	TRBJ2-3	few	CATSRTGGTDTQYF	TGTGCCACCAGCCGGACAGGGGGCACAGATACGCAGTATTTT
TRBV3-1	TRBD2	TRBJ2-2	many	CASSRIAGGGELFF	TGTGCCAGCAGCCGGATAGCGGGAGGCGGGGAGCTGTTTTTT
TRBV18	TRBD1	TRBJ1-1	NA	CASSRGQGRTEAFF	TGTGCCAGCTCACGGGGACAGGGGCGCACTGAAGCTTTCTTT
TRBV7-2	TRBD2	TRBJ2-2	few	CASSTFLAGAGELFF	TGTGCCAGCAGCACCTTCCTAGCGGGAGCCGGGGAGCTGTTTTTT
TRBV20-1	NA	TRBJ1-5	few	CSAGGLYQPQHF	TGCAGTGCTGGAGGGCTTTATCAGCCCCAGCATTTT
TRBV3-1	NA	TRBJ1-2	few	CASSQAGTGVYGYTF	TGTGCCAGCAGCCAAGCCGGAACCGGGGTCTATGGCTACACCTTC
TRBV19	NA	TRBJ1-1	NA	CASSRTGKAEAFF	TGTGCCAGTAGCCGGACCGGGAAAGCTGAAGCTTTCTTT
TRBV2	NA	TRBJ1-3	NA	CASRDYTGGNTIYF	TGTGCCAGCAGGGACTACACAGGAGGAAACACCATATATTTT
TRBV7-2	NA	TRBJ2-4	NA	CASSLARGLAKNIQYF	TGTGCCAGCAGCTTAGCTCGGGGGCTAGCCAAAAACATTCAGTACTTC
TRBV18	TRBD1	TRBJ1-1	NA	CASSPPRGTGGRDTEAFF	TGTGCCAGCTCACCACCGCGAGGGACAGGGGGTAGGGACACTGAAGCTTTCTTT
TRBV20-1	NA	TRBJ2-1	many	CSARSVLWDEQFF	TGCAGTGCTAGATCGGTCTTGTGGGATGAGCAGTTCTTC
TRBV12-3/TRBV12-4	NA	TRBJ1-5	few	CASSLGHGAYQPQHF	TGTGCCAGCAGTTTAGGGCATGGGGCCTATCAGCCCCAGCATTTT
TRBV25-1	NA	TRBJ1-1	NA	CASRPTGSTEAFF	TGTGCCAGCAGACCCACAGGGAGCACTGAAGCTTTCTTT
TRBV10-3	NA	TRBJ2-3	NA	CAISAGLATDTQYF	TGTGCCATCAGTGCGGGGCTGGCGACAGATACGCAGTATTTT
TRBV18	TRBD1	TRBJ2-7	few	CASSQSTGGEQYF	TGTGCCAGCTCACAATCTACAGGGGGGGAGCAGTACTTC
TRBV27	NA	TRBJ1-5	NA	CASSLLSGNQPQHF	TGTGCCAGCAGTTTACTCTCGGGGAATCAGCCCCAGCATTTT
TRBV2	TRBD1	TRBJ2-1	NA	CASRGQGALDSGHSYNEQFF	TGTGCCAGCAGGGGACAGGGGGCGCTTGATAGCGGGCACTCCTACAATGAGCAGTTCTTC
TRBV11-2	NA	TRBJ2-1	few	CASSWWGYNEQFF	TGTGCCAGCAGCTGGTGGGGGTACAATGAGCAGTTCTTC
TRBV2	TRBD2	TRBJ2-2	few	CATKLAGGYTGELFF	TGTGCCACCAAACTAGCGGGAGGTTACACCGGGGAGCTGTTTTTT
TRBV6-6	NA	TRBJ2-2	many	CASRGQTGELFF	TGTGCCAGCAGGGGGCAAACCGGGGAGCTGTTTTTT
TRBV2	TRBD1	TRBJ2-2	many	CASSVTGVGELFF	TGTGCCAGCAGTGTGACAGGGGTCGGGGAGCTGTTTTTT
TRBV7-2	TRBD2	TRBJ2-1	NA	CASSPGLAVYNEQFF	TGTGCCAGCAGCCCGGGGCTAGCGGTATACAATGAGCAGTTCTTC
TRBV5-1	NA	TRBJ2-7	NA	CASRIAAPPYEQYF	TGCGCCAGCAGGATCGCAGCTCCCCCCTACGAGCAGTACTTC
TRBV6-1	NA	TRBJ1-1	many	CASSVGLGTEAFF	TGTGCCAGCAGTGTGGGCCTTGGAACTGAAGCTTTCTTT
TRBV9	NA	TRBJ2-2	NA	CASSVVPSGTGELFF	TGTGCCAGCAGCGTAGTGCCGTCGGGCACCGGGGAGCTGTTTTTT
TRBV2	NA	TRBJ2-1	NA	CASSHGYEQFF	TGTGCCAGCAGTCACGGCTATGAGCAGTTCTTC
TRBV7-2	NA	TRBJ2-3	many	CASSLTHPNTQYF	TGTGCCAGCAGCTTAACTCATCCGAATACGCAGTATTTT
TRBV5-6	TRBD2	TRBJ2-2	few	CASSRGLAGGGTGELFF	TGTGCCAGCAGCCGCGGACTAGCGGGAGGGGGAACCGGGGAGCTGTTTTTT
TRBV7-9	TRBD1	TRBJ2-3	NA	CASSLTGGGGDTQYF	TGTGCCAGCAGCTTGACAGGGGGCGGGGGAGATACGCAGTATTTT
TRBV20-1	TRBD1	TRBJ1-1	many	CSARDRGRFDTEAFF	TGCAGTGCCCGGGACAGGGGGCGATTCGACACTGAAGCTTTCTTT
TRBV20-1	NA	TRBJ1-5	many	CSARDPGRANQPQHF	TGCAGTGCTAGGGATCCAGGGAGAGCCAATCAGCCCCAGCATTTT
TRBV20-1	TRBD2	TRBJ2-7	many	CSARDPRGGDYEQYF	TGCAGTGCTAGAGATCCACGGGGGGGTGACTACGAGCAGTACTTC
TRBV5-1	NA	TRBJ1-1	few	CASSIIGGTEAFF	TGCGCCAGCAGCATTATAGGTGGAACTGAAGCTTTCTTT
TRBV2	TRBD2	TRBJ2-1	few	CASLGGLGNEQFF	TGTGCCAGCCTTGGGGGACTAGGCAATGAGCAGTTCTTC